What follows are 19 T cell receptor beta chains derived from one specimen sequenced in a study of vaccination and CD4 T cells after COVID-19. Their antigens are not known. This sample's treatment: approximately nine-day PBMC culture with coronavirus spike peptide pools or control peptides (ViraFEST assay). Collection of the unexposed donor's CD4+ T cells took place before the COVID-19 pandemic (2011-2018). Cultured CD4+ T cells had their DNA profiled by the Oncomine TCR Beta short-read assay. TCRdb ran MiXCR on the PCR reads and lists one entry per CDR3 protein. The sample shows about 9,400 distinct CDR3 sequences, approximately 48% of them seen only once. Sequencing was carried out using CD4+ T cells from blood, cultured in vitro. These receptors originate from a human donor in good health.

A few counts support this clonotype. In DNA, the CDR3 is TGTGCCAGCAGTTACGGCGGGACGCCCTCGAACACCGGGGAGCTGTTTTTT. It encodes CASSYGGTPSNTGELFF. V gene TRBV6-5 combines with J gene TRBJ2-2; maybe TRBD2 (6 bases). The germline V and J ends were trimmed by 2 bases and 0 bases, with 13 bases remaining between them. CDR3 length: 17 amino acids. The germline CDR1 and CDR2 sequences are MNHEY and SVGAGI.

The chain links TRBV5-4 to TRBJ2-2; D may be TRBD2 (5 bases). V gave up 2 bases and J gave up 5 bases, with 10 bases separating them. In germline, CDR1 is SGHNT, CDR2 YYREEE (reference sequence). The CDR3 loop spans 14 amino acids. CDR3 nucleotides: TGTGCCAGCAGCTTTTTAGAGGGAACCGGGGAGCTGTTTTTT. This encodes CASSFLEGTGELFF.

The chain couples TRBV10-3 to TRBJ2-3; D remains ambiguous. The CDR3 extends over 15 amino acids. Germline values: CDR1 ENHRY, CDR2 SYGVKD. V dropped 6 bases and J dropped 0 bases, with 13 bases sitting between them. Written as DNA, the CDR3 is TGTGCCATCAGCGACTTTATAGTAAGCACAGATACGCAGTATTTT. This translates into CAISDFIVSTDTQYF.

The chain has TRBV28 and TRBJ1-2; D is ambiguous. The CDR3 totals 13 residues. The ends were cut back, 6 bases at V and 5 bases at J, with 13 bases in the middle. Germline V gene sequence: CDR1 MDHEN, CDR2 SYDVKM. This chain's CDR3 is CASRPTIGYGYTF. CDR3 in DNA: TGTGCCAGCAGACCAACGATTGGGTATGGCTACACCTTC.

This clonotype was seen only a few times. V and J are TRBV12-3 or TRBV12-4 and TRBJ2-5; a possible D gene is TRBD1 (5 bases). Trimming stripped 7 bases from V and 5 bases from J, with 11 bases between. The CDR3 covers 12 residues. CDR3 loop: CASNQGEETQYF. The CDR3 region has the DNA TGTGCCAGCAATCAGGGCGAGGAGACCCAGTACTTC.

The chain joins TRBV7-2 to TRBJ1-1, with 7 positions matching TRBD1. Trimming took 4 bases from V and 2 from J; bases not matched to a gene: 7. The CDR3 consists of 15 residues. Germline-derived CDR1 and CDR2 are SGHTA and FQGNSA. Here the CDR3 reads CASSSRGGPNTEAFF. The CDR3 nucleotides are TGTGCCAGCAGCTCAAGAGGGGGCCCTAACACTGAAGCTTTCTTT.

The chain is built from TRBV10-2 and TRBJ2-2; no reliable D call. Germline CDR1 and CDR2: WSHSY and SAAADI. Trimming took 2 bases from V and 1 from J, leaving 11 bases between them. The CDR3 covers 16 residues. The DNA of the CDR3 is TGCGCCAGCAGTGAGCTCTCCGCACTGAACACCGGGGAGCTGTTTTTT. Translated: CASSELSALNTGELFF.

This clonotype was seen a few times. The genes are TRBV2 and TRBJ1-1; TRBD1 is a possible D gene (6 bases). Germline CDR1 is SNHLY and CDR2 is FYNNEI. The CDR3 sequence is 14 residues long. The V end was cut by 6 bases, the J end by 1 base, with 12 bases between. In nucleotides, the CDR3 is TGTGCCAGCAGCCGGACAGATCAGAACACTGAAGCTTTCTTT. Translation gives CASSRTDQNTEAFF. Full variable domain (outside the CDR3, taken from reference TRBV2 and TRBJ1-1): EPEVTQTPSHQVTQMGQEVILRCVPISNHLYFYWYRQILGQKVEFLVSFYNNEISEKSEIFDDQFSVERPDGSNFTLKIRSTKLEDSAMYFCASSRTDQNTEAFFGQGTRLTVV.

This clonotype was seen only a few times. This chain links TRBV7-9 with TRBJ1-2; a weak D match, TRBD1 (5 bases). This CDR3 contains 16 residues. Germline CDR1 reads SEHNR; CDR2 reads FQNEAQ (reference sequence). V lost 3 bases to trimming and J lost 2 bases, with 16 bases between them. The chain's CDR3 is CASSFAQGKGNYGYTF. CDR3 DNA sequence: TGTGCCAGCAGCTTTGCCCAGGGAAAGGGAAACTATGGCTACACCTTC.

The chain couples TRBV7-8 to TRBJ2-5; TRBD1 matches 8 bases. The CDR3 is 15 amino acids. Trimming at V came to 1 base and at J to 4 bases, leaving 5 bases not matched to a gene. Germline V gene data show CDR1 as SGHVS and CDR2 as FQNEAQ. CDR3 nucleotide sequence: TGTGCCAGCAGCTTAGGGGGACAGGTCGGAGAGACCCAGTACTTC. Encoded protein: CASSLGGQVGETQYF.

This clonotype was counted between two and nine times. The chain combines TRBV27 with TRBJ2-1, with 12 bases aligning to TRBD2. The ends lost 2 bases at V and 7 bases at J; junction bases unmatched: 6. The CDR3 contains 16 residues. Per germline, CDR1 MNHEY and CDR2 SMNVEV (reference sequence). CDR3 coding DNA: TGTGCCAGCAGTTTACCCCTAGCGGGAGGGCGGAATGAGCAGTTCTTC. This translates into CASSLPLAGGRNEQFF.

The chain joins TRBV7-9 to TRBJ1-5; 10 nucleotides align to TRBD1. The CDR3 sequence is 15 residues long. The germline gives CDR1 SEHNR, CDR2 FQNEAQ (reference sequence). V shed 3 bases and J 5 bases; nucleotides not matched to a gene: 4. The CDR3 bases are TGTGCCAGCAGCTTGCTAGGACAGGGGGATCAGCCCCAGCATTTT. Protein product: CASSLLGQGDQPQHF.

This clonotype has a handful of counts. The CDR3 nucleotides read TGTGCCAGCAGGAGGGACAGGGGATACTATGGCTACACCTTC. The encoded protein is CASRRDRGYYGYTF. The rearrangement uses TRBV6-4 and TRBJ1-2, with 10 positions matching TRBD1. The CDR3 has 14 residues. Germline assignment: CDR1 MRHNA and CDR2 SNTAGT. The junction had 4 bases not matched to a gene; V was cut back by 6 bases and J by 3 bases.

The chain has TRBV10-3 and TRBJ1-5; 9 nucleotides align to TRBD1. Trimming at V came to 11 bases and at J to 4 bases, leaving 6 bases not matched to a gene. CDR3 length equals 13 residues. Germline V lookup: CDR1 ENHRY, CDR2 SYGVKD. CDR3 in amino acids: CAGGTGKNQPQHF. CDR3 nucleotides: TGTGCCGGGGGGACAGGGAAGAATCAGCCCCAGCATTTT.

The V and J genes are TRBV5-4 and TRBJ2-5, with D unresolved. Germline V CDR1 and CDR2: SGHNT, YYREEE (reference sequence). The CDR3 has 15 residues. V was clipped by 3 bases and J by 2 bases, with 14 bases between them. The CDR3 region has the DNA TGTGCCAGCAGCTCGCCGAGAGCGCCGCAAGAGACCCAGTACTTC. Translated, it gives CASSSPRAPQETQYF.

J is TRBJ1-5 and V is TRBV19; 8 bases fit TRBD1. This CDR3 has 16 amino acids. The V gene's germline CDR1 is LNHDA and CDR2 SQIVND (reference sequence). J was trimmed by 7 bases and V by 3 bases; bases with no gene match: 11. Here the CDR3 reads CASSIGGDRGGQPQHF. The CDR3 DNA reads TGTGCCAGTAGTATTGGGGGTGACAGGGGTGGGCAGCCCCAGCATTTT.

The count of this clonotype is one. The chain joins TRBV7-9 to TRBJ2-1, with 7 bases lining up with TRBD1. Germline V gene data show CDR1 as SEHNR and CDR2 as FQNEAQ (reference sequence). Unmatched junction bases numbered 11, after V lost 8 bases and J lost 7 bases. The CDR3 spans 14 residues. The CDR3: CASERDRARNEQFF. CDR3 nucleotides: TGTGCCAGCGAACGGGACAGAGCACGTAATGAGCAGTTCTTC.

The CDR3 nucleotides read TGTGCCAGCAGCTCGGGAGGATCGCGGGAGAGGCCGTACTTC. It translates to CASSSGGSRERPYF. V gene TRBV12-3 or TRBV12-4 combines with J gene TRBJ2-7, with 7 positions matching TRBD2. The length of the CDR3 is 14 residues. J gave up 12 bases and V 6 bases, and 17 bases lay outside the gene matches.

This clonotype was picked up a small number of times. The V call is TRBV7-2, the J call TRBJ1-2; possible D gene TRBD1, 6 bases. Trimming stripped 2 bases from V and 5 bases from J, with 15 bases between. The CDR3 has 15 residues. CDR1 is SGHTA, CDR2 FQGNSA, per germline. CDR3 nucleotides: TGTGCCAGCAGCTTAAGGACAGCCCCGGGGTATGGCTACACCTTC. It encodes CASSLRTAPGYGYTF.